The 17 T cell receptor beta chains below were found in one sample sequenced in a study of OX40 agonist ivuxolimab in advanced cancers. Here immunoSEQ multiplex PCR was the method, and the copy in TCRdb shows in-frame clones only, minus some. The data contain tens of thousands of clones, over 75% of them singletons. Sequencing was performed on CD4+ or CD8+ T cells sorted from blood, taken in a trial of the OX40 agonist ivuxolimab. The receptors here all came from an adult with an advanced solid tumor such as melanoma, head and neck, liver or kidney cancer.

This chain connects TRBV12-5 to TRBJ2-7; D is unresolved. Germline CDR1 reads LGHNT; CDR2 reads FRNRAP. The length of the CDR3 is 13 residues. Trimming shortened V by 4 bases and J by 1 base, and 8 bases separated the two germline ends. The CDR3 spells CASGWPKSYEQYF. CDR3 bases: TGTGCTAGTGGTTGGCCGAAGTCCTACGAGCAGTACTTC.

In DNA form, the CDR3 reads TGTGCCAGCACCTCACGCGCCGAGGGGACTGAAGCTTTCTTT. Residues: CASTSRAEGTEAFF. The chain carries TRBV21-1 and TRBJ1-1. TRBV21-1 is noted as a pseudogene. There are 14 residues in the CDR3.

The CDR3 protein is CASSFGMRAGSYEQYF. For the CDR3, the DNA is TGTGCCAGCAGTTTCGGTATGCGGGCAGGGTCCTACGAGCAGTACTTC. The V and J genes are TRBV28 and TRBJ2-7; D is possibly TRBD1 or TRBD2 (5 bases each). Germline V gene data show CDR1 as MDHEN and CDR2 as SYDVKM. The CDR3 loop spans 16 amino acids. Trimming took 3 bases from V and 1 from J, leaving 16 bases between them.

A word on this clone: At one of its ends the junction is not consistent with the germline gene, which may arise from a read error. V and J are TRBV7-6 and TRBJ2-1; 9 positions agree with TRBD2. This CDR3 contains 14 residues. Looked up from germline, CDR1 is SGHVS and CDR2 is FNYEAQ. CDR3 in amino acids: CASSLAGVWNEQFF. CDR3 sequence (DNA): TGTGCCAGCAGTTTAGCGGGAGTTTGGAATGAGCAGTTCTTC. Together with reference TRBV7-6 and TRBJ2-1, the CDR3 gives the full variable domain: GAGVSQSPRYKVTKRGQDVALRCDPISGHVSLYWYRQALGQGPEFLTYFNYEAQQDKSGLPNDRFSAERPEGSISTLTIQRTEQRDSAMYRCASSLAGVWNEQFFGPGTRLTVL.

This chain connects TRBV11-3 to TRBJ2-1; D call uncertain. CDR1 is SGHNT and CDR2 is YENEEA in the germline V gene. Trimming removed 0 bases at V and 4 bases at J, with 4 bases between. This CDR3 region has 13 residues. This chain's CDR3 is CASSLDRYNEQFF. The CDR3 DNA is TGTGCCAGCAGCTTAGACCGTTACAATGAGCAGTTCTTC.

This chain's CDR3 is CASSLGDRDTQYF. CDR3 nucleotide sequence: TGTGCCAGCAGTTTGGGAGATCGGGATACGCAGTATTTT. The V and J genes are TRBV27 and TRBJ2-3, with a possible D match to TRBD2 (5 bases). The CDR3 has 13 amino acids. Between the trimmed V and J ends, which lost 3 bases and 6 bases, there was a span of 10 bases. Germline loops: CDR1 MNHEY, CDR2 SMNVEV (reference sequence).

To note about this clone: Other DNA variants within this sample encode the same CDR3. The chain combines TRBV19 with TRBJ2-7; D unresolved. The germline CDR1 and CDR2 sequences are LNHDA and SQIVND (reference sequence). The CDR3 is made up of 13 amino acids. The V end was cut by 5 bases, the J end by 0 bases, with 8 bases between. The CDR3 DNA follows: TGTGCCAGTAGTTGGTCTGGCTCCTACGAGCAGTACTTC. It specifies CASSWSGSYEQYF.

The V gene is TRBV7-8, the J gene TRBJ2-5; a possible D gene is TRBD2 (6 bases). This CDR3 region has 15 residues. Trimming shortened V by 6 bases and J by 11 bases, and 25 bases separated the two germline ends. In germline, CDR1 is SGHVS, CDR2 FQNEAQ. As DNA, the CDR3 is TGTGCCAGCAGTCGTTACCAGGGCCCCTCGGGGGAGCAGTACTTC. It encodes CASSRYQGPSGEQYF.

The chain recombines TRBV28 with TRBJ1-5; D ambiguous. The V and J ends lost 4 bases and 5 bases respectively, with 18 bases between them. CDR1 is MDHEN, CDR2 SYDVKM, per germline. The CDR3 is made up of 16 amino acids. The DNA for the CDR3 is TGTGCCAGCAGTTCCCAGTGGGAGGGTAGTCATCAGCCCCAGCATTTT. Translated: CASSSQWEGSHQPQHF.

The chain is built from TRBV28 and TRBJ1-2; D call uncertain. Trimming removed 2 bases from V and 4 bases from J, with 14 bases in between. Looked up from germline, CDR1 is MDHEN and CDR2 is SYDVKM. The CDR3 loop spans 15 amino acids. The CDR3 sequence is CASSLPLDPGYGYTF. The CDR3 bases are TGTGCCAGCAGTTTACCCCTCGACCCGGGCTATGGCTACACCTTC.

V usage is TRBV5-1 and J usage is TRBJ2-3; TRBD2 matches 8 bases. Germline V gene lookup returns CDR1 SGHRS and CDR2 YFSETQ. Germline trimming cut 0 bases from V and 2 bases from J; bases unmatched to any gene: 5. The CDR3 consists of 16 residues. CDR3 in amino acids: CASSLATSAYTDTQYF. For the CDR3, the DNA is TGCGCCAGCAGCTTGGCGACTAGCGCGTACACAGATACGCAGTATTTT.

The chain recombines TRBV7-9 with TRBJ1-5, with D maybe TRBD1 (6 bases). V lost 6 bases and J 8 bases, leaving 11 bases between the germline ends. Germline V gene lookup returns CDR1 SEHNR and CDR2 FQNEAQ (reference sequence). The CDR3 length is 12 residues. CDR3 in DNA: TGTGCCAGCAGACAGGGCCACGAGCCCCAGCATTTT. It codes for CASRQGHEPQHF.

This chain links TRBV28 with TRBJ1-3; D gene ambiguous. The V gene's germline CDR1 is MDHEN and CDR2 SYDVKM. The length of the CDR3 is 14 residues. V lost 3 bases, J lost 0 bases, and 6 bases lay in between. CDR3 in DNA: TGTGCCAGCAGTTTTGGACCCTCTGGAAACACCATATATTTT. This gives the protein CASSFGPSGNTIYF.

V and J are TRBV28 and TRBJ2-3; 10 bases fit TRBD1. V shed 6 bases, J shed 4 bases, and the junction held 10 bases outside the gene matches. CDR1 is MDHEN, CDR2 SYDVKM, per germline. CDR3 size: 16 residues. CDR3 residues: CASSPIDRGRADTQYF. CDR3 bases: TGTGCCAGCAGCCCTATTGACAGGGGGCGTGCAGATACGCAGTATTTT.

The chain combines TRBV27 with TRBJ2-3, with 10 positions matching TRBD2. From germline, CDR1 is MNHEY and CDR2 SMNVEV (reference sequence). This CDR3 spans 16 amino acids. The trim removed 5 bases at V and 2 bases at J, leaving 7 bases unmatched. CDR3 region: CASSPPLAGATDTQYF. Written as DNA, the CDR3 is TGTGCCAGCAGTCCCCCTCTAGCGGGAGCCACAGATACGCAGTATTTT.

This clone was observed a single time. The rearrangement links TRBV14 to TRBJ2-5, with 8 bases identical to TRBD1. The CDR3 runs to 16 residues. In germline, CDR1 is SGHDN, CDR2 FVKESK. J gave up 4 bases and V 1 base, and 8 bases lay outside the gene matches. For the CDR3, the DNA is TGTGCCAGCAGCCAAGGTGTTACAGGGGGGCGAGAGACCCAGTACTTC. This gives the protein CASSQGVTGGRETQYF.

This clone was seen a few times. The rearrangement uses TRBV27 and TRBJ1-1; TRBD1 might be the D (5 bases). CDR3 size: 16 residues. With 3 bases removed from V and 1 base from J, the gap between germline ends came to 15 bases. Germline lookup yields CDR1 MNHEY and CDR2 SMNVEV (reference sequence). As DNA, the CDR3 is TGTGCCAGCAGTTTGGGGCAGGAGGGAGAGAACACTGAAGCTTTCTTT. Protein product: CASSLGQEGENTEAFF.